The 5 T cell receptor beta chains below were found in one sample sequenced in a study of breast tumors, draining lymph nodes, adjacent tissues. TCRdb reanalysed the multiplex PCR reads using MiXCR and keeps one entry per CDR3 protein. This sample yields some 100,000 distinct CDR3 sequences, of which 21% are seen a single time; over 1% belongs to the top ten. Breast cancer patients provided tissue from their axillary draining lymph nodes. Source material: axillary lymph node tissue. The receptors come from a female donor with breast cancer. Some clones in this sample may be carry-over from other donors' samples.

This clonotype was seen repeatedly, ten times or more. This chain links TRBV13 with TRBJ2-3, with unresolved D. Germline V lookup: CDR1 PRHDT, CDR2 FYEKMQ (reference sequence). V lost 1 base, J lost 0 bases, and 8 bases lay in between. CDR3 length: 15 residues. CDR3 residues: CASSLVSGSTDTQYF. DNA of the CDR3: TGTGCCAGCAGCTTAGTTTCCGGGAGCACAGATACGCAGTATTTT.

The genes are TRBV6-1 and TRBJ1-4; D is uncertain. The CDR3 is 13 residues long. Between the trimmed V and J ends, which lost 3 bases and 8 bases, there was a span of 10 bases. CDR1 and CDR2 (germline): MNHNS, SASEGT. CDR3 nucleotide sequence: TGTGCCAGCAGTGAGCAATTGGGAGAAAAACTGTTTTTT. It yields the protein CASSEQLGEKLFF.

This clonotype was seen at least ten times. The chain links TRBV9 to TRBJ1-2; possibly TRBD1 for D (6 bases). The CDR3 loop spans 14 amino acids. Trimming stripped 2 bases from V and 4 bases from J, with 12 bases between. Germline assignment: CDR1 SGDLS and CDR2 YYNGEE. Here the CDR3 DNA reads TGTGCCAGCAGCGTTGGGCAGGGGAGCTATGGCTACACCTTC. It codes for CASSVGQGSYGYTF.

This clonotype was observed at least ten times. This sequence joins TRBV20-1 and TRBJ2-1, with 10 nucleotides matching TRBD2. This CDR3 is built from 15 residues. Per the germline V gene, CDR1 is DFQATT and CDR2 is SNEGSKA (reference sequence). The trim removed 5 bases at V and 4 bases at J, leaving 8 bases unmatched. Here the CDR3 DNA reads TGCAGTGCTGCCGAGCTAGCGGGGGAGTACAATGAGCAGTTCTTC. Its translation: CSAAELAGEYNEQFF.

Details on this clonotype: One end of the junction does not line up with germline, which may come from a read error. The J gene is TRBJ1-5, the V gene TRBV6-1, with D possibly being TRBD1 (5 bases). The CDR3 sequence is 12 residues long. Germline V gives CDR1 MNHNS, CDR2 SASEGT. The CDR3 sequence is CGSSGGVQPQHF. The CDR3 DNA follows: TGTGGCAGCAGTGGGGGGGTCCAGCCCCAGCATTTT.